The source of this TCR beta chain is a study of blood T cell repertoires in COVID-19. Study-level background: COVID-19 samples collected from the United States, Italy and Spain covered acute and convalescent phases. From T cells, B-cell-depleted T cells, or PBMCs came the material, which was cDNA or gDNA.

The trim removed 0 bases at V and 5 bases at J, leaving 10 bases unmatched. This CDR3 is 16 amino acids long. The germline V gene has CDR1 SGHRS and CDR2 YFSETQ. Original handling: Estimated nucleated cell counts came from reference gene primer amplification. TCRdb keeps only in-frame clones here, not all; method: immunoSEQ multiplex PCR. V and J calls plus clone size are reproduced from that table; the DNA served to infer D and trimming. The sample has 200,000 or so clones, about 90% seen once; the top ten hold 1.9%. The sequence was obtained from a man aged 35-49 years with active or convalescent COVID-19. The J gene is TRBJ2-5, the V gene TRBV5-1, with TRBD2 identical over 7 bases. The sequenced material came from peripheral blood. The CDR3 loop reads CASSLAPAGEGETQYF. The CDR3 DNA reads as TGCGCCAGCAGCTTGGCCCCTGCGGGAGAGGGGGAGACCCAGTACTTC. Variable domain in full (rest from reference TRBV5-1 and TRBJ2-5): KAGVTQTPRYLIKTRGQQVTLSCSPISGHRSVSWYQQTPGQGLQFLFEYFSETQRNKGNFPGRFSGRQFSNSRSEMNVSTLELGDSALYLCASSLAPAGEGETQYFGPGTRLLVL.